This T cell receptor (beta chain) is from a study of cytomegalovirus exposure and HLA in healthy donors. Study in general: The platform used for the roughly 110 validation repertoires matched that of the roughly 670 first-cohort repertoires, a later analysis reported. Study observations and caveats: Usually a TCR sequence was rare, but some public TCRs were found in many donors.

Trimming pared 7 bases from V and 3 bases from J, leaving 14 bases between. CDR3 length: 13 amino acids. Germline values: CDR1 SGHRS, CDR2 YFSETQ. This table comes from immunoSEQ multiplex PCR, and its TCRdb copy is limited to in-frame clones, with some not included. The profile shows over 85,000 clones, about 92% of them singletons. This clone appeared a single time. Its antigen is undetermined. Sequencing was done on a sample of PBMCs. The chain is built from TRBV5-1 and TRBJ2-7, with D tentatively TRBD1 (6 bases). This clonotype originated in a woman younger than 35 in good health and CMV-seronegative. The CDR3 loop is CASALGRGYEQYF. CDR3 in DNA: TGCGCCAGCGCCTTAGGCAGGGGCTACGAGCAGTACTTC.